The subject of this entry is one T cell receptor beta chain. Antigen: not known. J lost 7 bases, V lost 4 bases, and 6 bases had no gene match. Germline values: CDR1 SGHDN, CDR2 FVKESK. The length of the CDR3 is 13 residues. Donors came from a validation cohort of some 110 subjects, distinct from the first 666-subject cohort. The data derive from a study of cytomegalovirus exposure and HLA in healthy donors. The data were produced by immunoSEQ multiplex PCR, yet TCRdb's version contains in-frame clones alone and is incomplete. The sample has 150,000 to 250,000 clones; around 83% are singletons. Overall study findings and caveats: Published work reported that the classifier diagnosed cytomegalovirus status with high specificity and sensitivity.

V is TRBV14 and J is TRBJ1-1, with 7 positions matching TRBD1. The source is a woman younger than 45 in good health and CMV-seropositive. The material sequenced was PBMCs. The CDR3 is CASSLTGSGEAFF. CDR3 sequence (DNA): TGTGCCAGCAGCCTGACAGGGTCCGGTGAAGCTTTCTTT.